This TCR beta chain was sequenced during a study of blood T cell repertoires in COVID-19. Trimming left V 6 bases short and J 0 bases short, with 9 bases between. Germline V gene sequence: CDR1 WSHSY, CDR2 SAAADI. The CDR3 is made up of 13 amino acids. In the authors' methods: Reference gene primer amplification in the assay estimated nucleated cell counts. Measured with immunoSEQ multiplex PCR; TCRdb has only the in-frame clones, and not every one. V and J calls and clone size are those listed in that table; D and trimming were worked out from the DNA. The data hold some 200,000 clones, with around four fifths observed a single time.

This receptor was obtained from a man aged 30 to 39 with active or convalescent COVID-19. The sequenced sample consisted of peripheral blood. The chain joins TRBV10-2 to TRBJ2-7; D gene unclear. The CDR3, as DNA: TGCGCCAGCAGGTCGGTCGGCTCCTACGAGCAGTACTTC. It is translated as CASRSVGSYEQYF.